This TCR beta chain was sequenced for a study of blood T cell repertoires in COVID-19. Across the study: There were acute and convalescent COVID-19 samples, and they came from the United States, Italy and Spain. In each case, the material was cDNA or gDNA derived from T cells, B-cell-depleted T cells, or PBMCs.

The CDR3 has 17 residues. The V gene lost 6 bases and the J gene lost 0 bases, with 18 bases spanning the gap. From germline, CDR1 is LGHDT and CDR2 YNNKEL (reference sequence). Per the study methods: Amplification of reference gene primers was used by the study to estimate nucleated cell counts. The data were produced by immunoSEQ multiplex PCR, yet TCRdb's version contains in-frame clones alone and is incomplete. Clone size and the V and J calls come from that table; the DNA yielded D and trimming. The table lists about 210,000 clones, about 88% of them singletons, with roughly 0.7% in the top ten.

The receptor comes from a man in his forties with acute or convalescent COVID-19. The sequenced sample was peripheral blood. The V gene is TRBV3-1 (or the pseudogene TRBV3-2), the J gene TRBJ2-1, with D maybe TRBD2 (7 bases). CDR3 sequence reads: CASSQPRGLSSYNEQFF. The CDR3 region has the DNA TGTGCCAGCAGTCAACCGCGGGGGCTGAGCTCCTACAATGAGCAGTTCTTC.